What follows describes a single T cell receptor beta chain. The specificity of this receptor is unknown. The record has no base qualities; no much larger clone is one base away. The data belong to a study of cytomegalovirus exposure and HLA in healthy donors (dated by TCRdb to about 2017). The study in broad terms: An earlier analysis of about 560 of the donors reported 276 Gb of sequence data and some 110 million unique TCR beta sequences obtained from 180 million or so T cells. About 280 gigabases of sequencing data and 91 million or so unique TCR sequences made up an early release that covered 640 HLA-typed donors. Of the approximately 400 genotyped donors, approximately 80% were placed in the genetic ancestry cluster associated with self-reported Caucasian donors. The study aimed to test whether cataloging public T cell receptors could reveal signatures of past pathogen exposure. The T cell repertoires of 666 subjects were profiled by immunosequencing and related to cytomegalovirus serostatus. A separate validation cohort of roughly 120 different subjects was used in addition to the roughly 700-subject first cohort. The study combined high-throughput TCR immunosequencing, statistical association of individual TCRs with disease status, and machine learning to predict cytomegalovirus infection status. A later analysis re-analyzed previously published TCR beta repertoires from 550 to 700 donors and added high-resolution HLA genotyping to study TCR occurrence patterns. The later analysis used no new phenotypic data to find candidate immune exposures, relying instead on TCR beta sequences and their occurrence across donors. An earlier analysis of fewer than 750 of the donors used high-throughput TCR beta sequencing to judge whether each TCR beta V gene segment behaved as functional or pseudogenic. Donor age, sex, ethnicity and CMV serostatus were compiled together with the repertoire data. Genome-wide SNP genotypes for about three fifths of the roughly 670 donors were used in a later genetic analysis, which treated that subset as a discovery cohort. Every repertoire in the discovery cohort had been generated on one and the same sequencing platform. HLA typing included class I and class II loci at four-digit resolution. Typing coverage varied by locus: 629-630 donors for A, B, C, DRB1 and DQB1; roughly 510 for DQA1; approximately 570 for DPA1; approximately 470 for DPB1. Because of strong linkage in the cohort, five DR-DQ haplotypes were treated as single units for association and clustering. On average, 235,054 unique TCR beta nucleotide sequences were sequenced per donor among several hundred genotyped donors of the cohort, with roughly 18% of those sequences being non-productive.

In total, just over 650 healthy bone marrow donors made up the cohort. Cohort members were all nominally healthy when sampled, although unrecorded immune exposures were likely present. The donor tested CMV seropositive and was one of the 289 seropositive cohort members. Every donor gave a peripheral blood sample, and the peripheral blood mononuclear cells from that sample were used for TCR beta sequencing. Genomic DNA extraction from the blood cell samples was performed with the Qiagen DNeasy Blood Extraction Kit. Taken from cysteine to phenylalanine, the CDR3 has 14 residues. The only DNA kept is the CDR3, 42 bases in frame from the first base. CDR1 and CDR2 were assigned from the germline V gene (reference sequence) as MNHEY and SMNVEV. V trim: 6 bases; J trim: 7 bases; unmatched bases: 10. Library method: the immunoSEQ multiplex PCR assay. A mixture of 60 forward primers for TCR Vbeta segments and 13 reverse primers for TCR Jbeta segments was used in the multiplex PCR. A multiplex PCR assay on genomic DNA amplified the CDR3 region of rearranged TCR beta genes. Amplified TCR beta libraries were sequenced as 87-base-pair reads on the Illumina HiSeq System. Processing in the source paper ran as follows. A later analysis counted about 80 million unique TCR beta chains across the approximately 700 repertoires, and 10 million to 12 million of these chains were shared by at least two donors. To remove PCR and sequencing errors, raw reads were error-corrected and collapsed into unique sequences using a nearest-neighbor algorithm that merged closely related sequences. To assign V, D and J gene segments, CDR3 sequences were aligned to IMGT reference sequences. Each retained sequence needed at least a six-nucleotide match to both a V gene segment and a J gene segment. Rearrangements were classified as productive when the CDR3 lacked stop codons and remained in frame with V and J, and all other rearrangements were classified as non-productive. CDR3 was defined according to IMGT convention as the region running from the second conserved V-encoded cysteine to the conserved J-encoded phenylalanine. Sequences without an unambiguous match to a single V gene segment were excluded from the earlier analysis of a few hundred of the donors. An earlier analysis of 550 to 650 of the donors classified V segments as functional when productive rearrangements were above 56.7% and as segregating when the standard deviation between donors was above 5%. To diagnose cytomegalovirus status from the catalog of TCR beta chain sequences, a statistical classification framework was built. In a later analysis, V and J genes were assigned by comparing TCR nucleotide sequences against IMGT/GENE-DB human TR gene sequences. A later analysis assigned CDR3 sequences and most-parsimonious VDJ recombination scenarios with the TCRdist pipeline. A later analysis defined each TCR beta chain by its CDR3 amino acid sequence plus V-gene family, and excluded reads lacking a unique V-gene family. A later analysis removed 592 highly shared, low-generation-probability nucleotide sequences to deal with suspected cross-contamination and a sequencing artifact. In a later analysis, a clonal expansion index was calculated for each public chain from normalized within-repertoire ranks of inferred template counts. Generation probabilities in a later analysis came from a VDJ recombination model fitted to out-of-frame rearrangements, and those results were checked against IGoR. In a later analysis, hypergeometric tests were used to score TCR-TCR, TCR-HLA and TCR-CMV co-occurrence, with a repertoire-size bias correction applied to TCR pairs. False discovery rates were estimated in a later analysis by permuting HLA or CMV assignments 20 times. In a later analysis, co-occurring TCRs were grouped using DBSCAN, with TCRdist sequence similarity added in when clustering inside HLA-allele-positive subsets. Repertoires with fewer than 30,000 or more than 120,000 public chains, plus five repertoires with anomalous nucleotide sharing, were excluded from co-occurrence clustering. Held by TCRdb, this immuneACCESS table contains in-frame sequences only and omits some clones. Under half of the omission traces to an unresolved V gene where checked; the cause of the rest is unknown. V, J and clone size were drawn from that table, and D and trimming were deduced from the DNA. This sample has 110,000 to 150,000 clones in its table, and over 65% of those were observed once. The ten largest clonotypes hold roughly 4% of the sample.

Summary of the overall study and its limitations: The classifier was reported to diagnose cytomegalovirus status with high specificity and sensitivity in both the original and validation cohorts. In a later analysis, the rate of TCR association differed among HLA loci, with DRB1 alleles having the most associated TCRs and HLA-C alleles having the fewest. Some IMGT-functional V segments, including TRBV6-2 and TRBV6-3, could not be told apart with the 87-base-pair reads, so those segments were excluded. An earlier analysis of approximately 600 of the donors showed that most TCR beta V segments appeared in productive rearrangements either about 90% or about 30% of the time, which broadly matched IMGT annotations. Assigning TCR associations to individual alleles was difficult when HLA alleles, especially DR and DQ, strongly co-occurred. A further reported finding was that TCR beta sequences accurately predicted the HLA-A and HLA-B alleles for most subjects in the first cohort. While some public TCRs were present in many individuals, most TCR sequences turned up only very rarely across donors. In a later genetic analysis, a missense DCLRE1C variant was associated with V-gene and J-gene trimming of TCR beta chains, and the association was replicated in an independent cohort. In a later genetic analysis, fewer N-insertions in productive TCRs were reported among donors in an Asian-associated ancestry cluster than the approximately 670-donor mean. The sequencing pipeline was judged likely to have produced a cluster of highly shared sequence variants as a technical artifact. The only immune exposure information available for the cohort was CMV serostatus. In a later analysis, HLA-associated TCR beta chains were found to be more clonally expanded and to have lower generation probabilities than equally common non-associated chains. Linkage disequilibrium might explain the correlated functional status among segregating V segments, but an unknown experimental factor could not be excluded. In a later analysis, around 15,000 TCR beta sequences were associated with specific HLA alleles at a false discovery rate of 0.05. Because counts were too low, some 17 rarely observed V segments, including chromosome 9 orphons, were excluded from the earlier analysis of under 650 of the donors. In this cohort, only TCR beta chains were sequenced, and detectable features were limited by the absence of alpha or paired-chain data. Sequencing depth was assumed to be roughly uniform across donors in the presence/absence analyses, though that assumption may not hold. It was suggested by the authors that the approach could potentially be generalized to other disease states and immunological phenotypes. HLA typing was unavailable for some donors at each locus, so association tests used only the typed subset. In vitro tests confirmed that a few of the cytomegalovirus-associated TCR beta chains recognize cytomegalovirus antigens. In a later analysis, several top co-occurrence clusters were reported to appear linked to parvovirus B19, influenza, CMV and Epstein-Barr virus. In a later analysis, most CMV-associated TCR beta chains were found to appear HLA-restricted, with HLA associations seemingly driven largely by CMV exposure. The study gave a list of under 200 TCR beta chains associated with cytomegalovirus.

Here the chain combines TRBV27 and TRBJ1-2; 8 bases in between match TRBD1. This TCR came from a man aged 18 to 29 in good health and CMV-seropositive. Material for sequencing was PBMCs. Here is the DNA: TGTGCCAGCAGCCTGTTGGTCCAGGGGGCTGGCTACACCTTC. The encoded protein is CASSLLVQGAGYTF.